This T cell receptor beta chain was obtained from a study of OX40 agonist ivuxolimab in advanced cancers. Study background: With a range of roughly 20 to 85, age averaged about 58 years, and about 80% were male. Three patients had partial responses: one hepatocellular carcinoma, two cutaneous melanoma. Study-level points and caveats: Circulating CD4+ and CD8+ T cells showed clonal expansion by week 6 at 0.1 to 3.0 mg/kg.

The CDR3 runs to 12 residues. V was pared by 7 bases and J by 7 bases, with 11 bases between. Germline CDR1 reads MNHEY; CDR2 reads SVGAGI. Some clones are missing from TCRdb's copy, which holds only in-frame ones; the method was immunoSEQ multiplex PCR. The sample has approximately 10,000 clones; roughly 70% are singletons. This clone was counted a few times. Its antigen remains unknown. The source material was CD4+ or CD8+ T cells sorted from blood, sampled in a trial of the OX40 agonist ivuxolimab. The chain combines TRBV6-5 with TRBJ1-5; TRBD1 might be the D (5 bases). This sequence was found in an adult with an advanced solid tumor such as melanoma, head and neck, liver or kidney cancer. CDR3 in DNA: TGTGCCAGCACGGAGGGGAGGCAGCCCCAGCATTTT. It specifies CASTEGRQPQHF.